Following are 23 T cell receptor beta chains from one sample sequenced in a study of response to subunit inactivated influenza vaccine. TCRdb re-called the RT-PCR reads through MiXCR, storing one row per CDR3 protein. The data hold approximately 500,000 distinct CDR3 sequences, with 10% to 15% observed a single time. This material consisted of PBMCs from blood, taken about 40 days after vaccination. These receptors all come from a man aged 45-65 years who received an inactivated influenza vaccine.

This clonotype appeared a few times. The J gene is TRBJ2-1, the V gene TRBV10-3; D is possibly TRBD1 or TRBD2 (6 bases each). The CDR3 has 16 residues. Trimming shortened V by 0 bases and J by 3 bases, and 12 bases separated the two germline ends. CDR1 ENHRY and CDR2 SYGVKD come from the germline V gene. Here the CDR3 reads CAISESGKGGYNEQFF. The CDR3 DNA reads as TGTGCCATCAGTGAGTCGGGGAAGGGGGGCTACAATGAGCAGTTCTTC.

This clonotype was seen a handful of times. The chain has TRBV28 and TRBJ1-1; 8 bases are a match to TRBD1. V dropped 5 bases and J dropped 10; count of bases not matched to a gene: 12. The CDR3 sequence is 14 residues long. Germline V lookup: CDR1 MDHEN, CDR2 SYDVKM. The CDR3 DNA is TGTGCCAGCAGTCCTCCGGGGACAGGAGGTACAGCTTTCTTT. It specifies CASSPPGTGGTAFF. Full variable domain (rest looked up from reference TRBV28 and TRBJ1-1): DVKVTQSSRYLVKRTGEKVFLECVQDMDHENMFWYRQDPGLGLRLIYFSYDVKMKEKGDIPEGYSVSREKKERFSLILESASTNQTSMYLCASSPPGTGGTAFFGQGTRLTVV.

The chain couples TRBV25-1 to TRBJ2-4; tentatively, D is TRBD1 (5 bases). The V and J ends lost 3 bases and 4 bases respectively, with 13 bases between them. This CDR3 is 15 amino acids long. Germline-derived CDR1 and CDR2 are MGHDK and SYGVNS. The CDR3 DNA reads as TGTGCCAGCAGTGACCCAACAGGATGGAAAAACATTCAGTACTTC. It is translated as CASSDPTGWKNIQYF. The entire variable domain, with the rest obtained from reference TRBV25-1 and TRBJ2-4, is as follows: EADIYQTPRYLVIGTGKKITLECSQTMGHDKMYWYQQDPGMELHLIHYSYGVNSTEKGDLSSESTVSRIRTEHFPLTLESARPSHTSQYLCASSDPTGWKNIQYFGAGTRLSVL.

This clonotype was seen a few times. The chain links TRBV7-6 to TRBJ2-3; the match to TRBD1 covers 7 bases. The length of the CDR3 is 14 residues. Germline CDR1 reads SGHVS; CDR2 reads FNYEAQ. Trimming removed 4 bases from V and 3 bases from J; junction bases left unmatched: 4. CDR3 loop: CASSWGQNTDTQYF. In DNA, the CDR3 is TGTGCCAGCAGCTGGGGACAGAATACAGATACGCAGTATTTT.

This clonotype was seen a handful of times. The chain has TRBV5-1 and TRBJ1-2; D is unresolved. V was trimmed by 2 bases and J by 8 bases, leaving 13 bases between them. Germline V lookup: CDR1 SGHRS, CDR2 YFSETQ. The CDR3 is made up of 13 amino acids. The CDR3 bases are TGCGCCAGCAGCTTCCCTGGGTTTGGCGGCTACACCTTC. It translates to CASSFPGFGGYTF.

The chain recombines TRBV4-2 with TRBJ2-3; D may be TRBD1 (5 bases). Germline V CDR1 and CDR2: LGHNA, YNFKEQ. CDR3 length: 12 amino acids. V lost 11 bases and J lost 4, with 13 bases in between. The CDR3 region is CASGLGPDTQYF. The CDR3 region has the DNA TGTGCCTCGGGTTTGGGGCCAGATACGCAGTATTTT.

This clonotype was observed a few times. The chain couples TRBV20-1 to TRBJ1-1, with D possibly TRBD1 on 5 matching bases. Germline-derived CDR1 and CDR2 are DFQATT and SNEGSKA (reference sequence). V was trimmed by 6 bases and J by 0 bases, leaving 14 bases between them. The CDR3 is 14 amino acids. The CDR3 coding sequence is TGCAGTGCGGGGGGACGAGGCATGAACACTGAAGCTTTCTTT. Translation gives CSAGGRGMNTEAFF.

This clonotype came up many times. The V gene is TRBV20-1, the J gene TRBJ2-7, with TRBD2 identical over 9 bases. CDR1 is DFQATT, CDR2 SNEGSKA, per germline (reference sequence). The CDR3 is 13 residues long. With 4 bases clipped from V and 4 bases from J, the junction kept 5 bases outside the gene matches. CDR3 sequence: CSAKLAGSYEQYF. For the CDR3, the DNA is TGCAGTGCTAAACTAGCGGGTAGTTACGAGCAGTACTTC.

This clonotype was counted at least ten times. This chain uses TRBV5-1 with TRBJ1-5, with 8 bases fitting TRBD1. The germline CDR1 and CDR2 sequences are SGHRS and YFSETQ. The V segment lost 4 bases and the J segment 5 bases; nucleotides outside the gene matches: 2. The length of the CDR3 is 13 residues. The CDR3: CASSMTGDQPQHF. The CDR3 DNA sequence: TGCGCCAGCAGCATGACAGGGGATCAGCCCCAGCATTTT.

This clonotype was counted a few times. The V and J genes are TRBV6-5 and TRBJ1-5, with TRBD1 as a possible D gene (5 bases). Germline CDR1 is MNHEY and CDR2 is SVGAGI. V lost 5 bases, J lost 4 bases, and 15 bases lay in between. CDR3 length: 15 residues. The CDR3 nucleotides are TGTGCCAGCAGTAACGGACAAGGGAGGAATCAGCCCCAGCATTTT. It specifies CASSNGQGRNQPQHF.

Written as DNA, the CDR3 is TGTGCCAGCAGCCAACAGGTCGACGAGCAGTACTTC. It specifies CASSQQVDEQYF. V is TRBV7-9 and J is TRBJ2-7; D possibly corresponds to TRBD1 (5 bases). The V end lost 5 bases, the J end lost 5 bases, and 10 bases lay between the germline ends. This CDR3 comprises 12 residues. CDR1 is SEHNR and CDR2 is FQNEAQ in the germline V gene (reference sequence). Based on the CDR3 plus reference TRBV7-9 and TRBJ2-7, the full variable domain is DTGVSQNPRHKITKRGQNVTFRCDPISEHNRLYWYRQTLGQGPEFLTYFQNEAQLEKSRLLSDRFSAERPKGSFSTLEIQRTEQGDSAMYLCASSQQVDEQYFGPGTRLTVT.

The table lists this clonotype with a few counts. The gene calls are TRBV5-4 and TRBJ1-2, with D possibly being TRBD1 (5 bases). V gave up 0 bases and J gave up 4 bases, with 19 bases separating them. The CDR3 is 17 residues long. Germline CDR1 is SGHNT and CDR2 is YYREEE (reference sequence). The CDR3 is CASSLAGGLRMGYGYTF. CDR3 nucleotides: TGTGCCAGCAGCTTGGCGGGGGGACTGCGGATGGGCTATGGCTACACCTTC.

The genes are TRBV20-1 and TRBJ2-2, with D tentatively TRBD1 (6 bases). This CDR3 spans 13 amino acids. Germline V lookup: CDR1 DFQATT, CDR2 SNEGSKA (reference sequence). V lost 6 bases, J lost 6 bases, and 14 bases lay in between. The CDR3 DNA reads TGCAGTGCGCCGAAACAGGGTCCCGGGGAGCTGTTTTTT. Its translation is CSAPKQGPGELFF.

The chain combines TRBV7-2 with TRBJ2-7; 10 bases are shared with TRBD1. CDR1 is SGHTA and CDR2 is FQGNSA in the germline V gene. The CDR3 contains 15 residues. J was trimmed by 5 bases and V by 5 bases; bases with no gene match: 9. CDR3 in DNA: TGTGCCAGCAGCCCATCCCCCGGGACAGGGGACGAGCAGTACTTC. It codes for CASSPSPGTGDEQYF.

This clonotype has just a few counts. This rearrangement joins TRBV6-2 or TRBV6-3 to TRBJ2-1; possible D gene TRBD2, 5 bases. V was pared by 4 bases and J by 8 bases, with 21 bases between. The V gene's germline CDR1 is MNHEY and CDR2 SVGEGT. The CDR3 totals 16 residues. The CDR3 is CASSSSQYMTGYEQFF. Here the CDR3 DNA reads TGTGCCAGCAGTTCAAGCCAGTATATGACGGGGTATGAGCAGTTCTTC.

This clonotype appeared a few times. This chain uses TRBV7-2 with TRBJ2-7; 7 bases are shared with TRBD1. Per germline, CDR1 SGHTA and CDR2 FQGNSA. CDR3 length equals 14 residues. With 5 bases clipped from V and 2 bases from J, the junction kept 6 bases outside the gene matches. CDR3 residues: CASSMDRFPYEQYF. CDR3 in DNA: TGTGCCAGCAGCATGGACAGGTTTCCCTACGAGCAGTACTTC.

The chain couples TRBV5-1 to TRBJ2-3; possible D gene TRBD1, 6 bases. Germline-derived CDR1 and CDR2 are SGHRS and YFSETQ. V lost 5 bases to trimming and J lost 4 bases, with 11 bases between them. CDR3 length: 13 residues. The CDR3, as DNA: TGCGCCAGCAGGTACAGGGTCGCAGATACGCAGTATTTT. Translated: CASRYRVADTQYF.

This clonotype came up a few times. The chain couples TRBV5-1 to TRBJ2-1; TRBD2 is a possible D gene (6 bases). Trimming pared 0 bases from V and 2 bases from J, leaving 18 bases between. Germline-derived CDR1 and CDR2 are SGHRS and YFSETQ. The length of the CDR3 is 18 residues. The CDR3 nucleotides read TGCGCCAGCAGCTTGGCGCTCTCTTGGCTAGCGACCTACAATGAGCAGTTCTTC. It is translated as CASSLALSWLATYNEQFF.

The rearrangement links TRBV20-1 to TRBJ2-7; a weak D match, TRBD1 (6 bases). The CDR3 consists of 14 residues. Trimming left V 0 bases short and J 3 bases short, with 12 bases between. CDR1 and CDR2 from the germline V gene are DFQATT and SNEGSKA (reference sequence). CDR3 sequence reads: CSARDMGQYYEQYF. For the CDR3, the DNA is TGCAGTGCTAGAGATATGGGACAATACTACGAGCAGTACTTC.

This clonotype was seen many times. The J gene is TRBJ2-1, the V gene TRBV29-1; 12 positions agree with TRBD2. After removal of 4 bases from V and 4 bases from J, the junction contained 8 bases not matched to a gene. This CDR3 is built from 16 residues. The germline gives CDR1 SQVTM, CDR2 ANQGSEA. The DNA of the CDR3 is TGCAGCGTTGGGGAGACTAGCGGGGGAATATACAATGAGCAGTTCTTC. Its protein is CSVGETSGGIYNEQFF.

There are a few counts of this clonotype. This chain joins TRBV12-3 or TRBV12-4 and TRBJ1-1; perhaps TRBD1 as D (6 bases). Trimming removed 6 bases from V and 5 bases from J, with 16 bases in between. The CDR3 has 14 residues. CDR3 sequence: CASRRQEGGTEAFF. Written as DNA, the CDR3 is TGTGCCAGCAGACGCCAGGAGGGGGGGACTGAAGCTTTCTTT.

The CDR3 here is CSARGAGGQSYEQYF. The CDR3 DNA reads as TGCAGTGCGCGGGGGGCAGGGGGACAGTCCTACGAGCAGTACTTC. The V gene is TRBV20-1, the J gene TRBJ2-7; a possible D gene is TRBD2 (8 bases). V was cut by 6 bases and J by 1 base, with 19 bases left in between. The CDR3 has 15 residues. Germline lookup yields CDR1 DFQATT and CDR2 SNEGSKA (reference sequence).

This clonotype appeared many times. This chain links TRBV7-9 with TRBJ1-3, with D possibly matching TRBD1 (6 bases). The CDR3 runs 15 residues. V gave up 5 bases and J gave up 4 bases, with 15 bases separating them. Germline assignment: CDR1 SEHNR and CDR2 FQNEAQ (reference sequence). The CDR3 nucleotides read TGTGCCAGCAGCGGGGACACATTAGGGGGAAACACCATATATTTT. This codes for CASSGDTLGGNTIYF.